The 4 T cell receptor beta chains below were found in one sample sequenced in a study of tumor-infiltrating lymphocytes in primary liver carcinoma. The study extracted blood RNA from unsorted whole blood and also extracted germline DNA. Priming with a constant-region primer yielded TCR beta cDNA from roughly 500 ng total RNA. Amplification in three nested multiplex PCR rounds with slightly modified ARM-PCR gave rise to TCR beta libraries. With TRBV1-TRBV30 forward primers and a C-beta reverse primer, the first two PCR rounds were run for nine to eleven cycles each. TCRdb independently ran MiXCR on the multiplex PCR reads; one entry per CDR3 protein. The repertoire includes some 180,000 distinct CDR3 sequences, about 55% of them detected once, and approximately 70% sits in the top ten. Specimen: peripheral blood. The receptor source for this set is a man aged 40-50 years with primary liver carcinoma and hepatitis B virus infection.

This clonotype has at least ten counts. A read error may produce the germline difference seen at one junction end. V is TRBV11-2 and J is TRBJ1-2; 10 nucleotides match TRBD1. The CDR3 contains 13 residues. Germline V CDR1 and CDR2: SGHAT, FQNNGV. CDR3 residues: CASSLAPGQGEAF. CDR3 nucleotides: TGTGCCAGCAGCTTAGCCCCCGGACAGGGGGAAGCCTTC.

This clonotype was picked up a small number of times. A much larger clone lies one base from this, so it may be a read error. This rearrangement joins TRBV11-2 to TRBJ2-1; D gene ambiguous. Germline CDR1 is SGHAT and CDR2 is FQNNGV. This CDR3 region has 12 residues. CDR3 nucleotide sequence: TGTGCCTGCAGCTTCCGGAACAATGAGCAGTTCTTC. Residues: CACSFRNNEQFF.

The chain has TRBV6-1 and TRBJ2-7, with D perhaps matching TRBD2 (6 bases). This CDR3 is built from 17 residues. V was shortened by 1 base and J by 6 bases, with 22 bases between the two germline ends. The germline V gene has CDR1 MNHNS and CDR2 SASEGT. The CDR3 coding sequence is TGTGCCAGCAGTGAAGAGGCTAGGGGCGGGAACTTTCTCGAGCAGTACTTC. It codes for CASSEEARGGNFLEQYF.

In the case of this clonotype: One junction end disagrees with the germline gene, perhaps due to a read error. V usage is TRBV11-2 and J usage is TRBJ2-3; 14 bases map to TRBD2. Germline CDR1 reads SGHAT; CDR2 reads FQNNGV. The CDR3 sequence is 17 residues long. As DNA, the CDR3 is TGTGCCAGCAGATCTGGACTAGCGGGGGGAAGCATAGATACGCAGTATTTT. Its translation: CASRSGLAGGSIDTQYF.